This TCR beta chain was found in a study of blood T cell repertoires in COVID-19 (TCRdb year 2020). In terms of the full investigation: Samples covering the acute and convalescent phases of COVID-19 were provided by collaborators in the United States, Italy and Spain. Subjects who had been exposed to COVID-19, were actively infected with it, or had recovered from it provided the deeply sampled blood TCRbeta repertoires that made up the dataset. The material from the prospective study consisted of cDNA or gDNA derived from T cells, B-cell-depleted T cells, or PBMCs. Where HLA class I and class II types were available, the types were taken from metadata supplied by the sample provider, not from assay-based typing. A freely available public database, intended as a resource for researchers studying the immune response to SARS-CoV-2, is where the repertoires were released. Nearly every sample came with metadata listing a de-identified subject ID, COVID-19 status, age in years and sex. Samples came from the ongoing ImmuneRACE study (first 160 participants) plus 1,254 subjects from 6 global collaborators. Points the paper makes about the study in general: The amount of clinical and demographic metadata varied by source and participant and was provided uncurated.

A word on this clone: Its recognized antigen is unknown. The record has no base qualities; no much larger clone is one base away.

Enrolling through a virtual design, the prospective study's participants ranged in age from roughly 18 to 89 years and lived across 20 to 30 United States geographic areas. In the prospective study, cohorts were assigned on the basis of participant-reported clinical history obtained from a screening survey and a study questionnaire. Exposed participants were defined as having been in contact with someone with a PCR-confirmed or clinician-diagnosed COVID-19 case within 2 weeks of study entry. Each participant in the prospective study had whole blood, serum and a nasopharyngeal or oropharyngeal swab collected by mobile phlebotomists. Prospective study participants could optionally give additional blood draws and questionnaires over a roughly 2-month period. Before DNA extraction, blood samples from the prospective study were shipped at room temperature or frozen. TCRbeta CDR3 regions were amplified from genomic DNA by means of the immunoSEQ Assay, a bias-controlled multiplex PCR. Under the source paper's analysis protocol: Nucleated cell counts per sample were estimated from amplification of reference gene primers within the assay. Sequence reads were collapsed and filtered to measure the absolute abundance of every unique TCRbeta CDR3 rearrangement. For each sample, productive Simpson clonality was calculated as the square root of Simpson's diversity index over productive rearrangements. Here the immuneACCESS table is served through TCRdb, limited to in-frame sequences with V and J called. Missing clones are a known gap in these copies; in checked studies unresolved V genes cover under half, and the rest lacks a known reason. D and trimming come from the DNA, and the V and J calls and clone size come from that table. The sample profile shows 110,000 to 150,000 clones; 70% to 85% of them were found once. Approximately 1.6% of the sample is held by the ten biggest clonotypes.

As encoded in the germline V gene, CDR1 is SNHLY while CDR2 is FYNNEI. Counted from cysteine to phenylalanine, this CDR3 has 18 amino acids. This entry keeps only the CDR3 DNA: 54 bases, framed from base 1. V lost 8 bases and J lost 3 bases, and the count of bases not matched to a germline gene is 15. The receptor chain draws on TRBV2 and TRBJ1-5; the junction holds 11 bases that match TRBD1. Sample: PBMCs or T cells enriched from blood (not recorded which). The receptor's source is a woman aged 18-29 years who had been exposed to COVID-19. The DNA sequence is TGTGCCAGCGGGCAAACCGGGACAGGGGGAAACGCCAATCAGCCCCAGCATTTT. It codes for CASGQTGTGGNANQPQHF.